This T cell receptor (beta chain) was retrieved from a study of OX40 agonist ivuxolimab in advanced cancers. Study summary: Patients receiving dose escalation had hepatocellular carcinoma, melanoma, renal cell or head and neck cancer.

Sequencing was performed with immunoSEQ multiplex PCR; in TCRdb, only in-frame clones are kept and a portion is missing. The sample comprises roughly 84,000 clones, approximately 81% of which are singletons, and around 4.2% rests with the top ten. Worth noting for this clone: Its antigen is as yet unknown.

Trimming cost V 3 bases and J 1 base, with 3 bases left between them. Germline assignment: CDR1 WNHNN and CDR2 SYGVQD (reference sequence). The CDR3 length is 13 residues. General study points: At doses 0.1 to 3.0 mg/kg, CD4+ and CD8+ clones expanded.

Sequenced here: CD4+ or CD8+ T cells sorted from blood, sampled in a trial of the OX40 agonist ivuxolimab. This clonotype was sampled from an adult with an advanced solid tumor such as melanoma, head and neck, liver or kidney cancer. The chain uses TRBV10-1 and TRBJ2-2; no reliable D call. The CDR3 coding sequence is TGCGCCAGCAGTGATGAGAACACCGGGGAGCTGTTTTTT. Translating gives CASSDENTGELFF.